These T cell receptor beta chains were read from a single sample in a study of blood T cell repertoires in COVID-19. Profiled with immunoSEQ multiplex PCR; TCRdb holds only in-frame clones, not every one. Of 80,000 to 130,000 clones in the sample, 80% to 95% are singletons; the top ten hold under 7.5%. Sequencing was performed on peripheral blood. The receptor source for this set is a man aged 65 to 85 with acute or convalescent COVID-19. CDR3s leave out the opening cysteine and the closing phenylalanine or tryptophan. Fields, in order: J gene, V gene, CDR3 protein.

>TRBJ1-3|TRBV30
AWARGVSGNTIY
>TRBJ1-1|TRBV2
ASTLGQGRTEAF
>TRBJ1-2|TRBV30
ALGTGHNYGYT
>TRBJ1-5|TRBV19
ASSIGTVYSNQPQH
>TRBJ2-5|TRBV7-2
ASSLGLARAQETQY
>TRBJ2-2|TRBV21-1
ASSKVSPRGRGTGELF
>TRBJ2-1|TRBV7-9
ATPDFGVSYNEQF
>TRBJ1-3|TRBV13
ASGEGGNTIY
>TRBJ1-4|TRBV5-1
ASREGQPNEKLF
>TRBJ2-7|TRBV4-2
ASSQEDRGNYEQY
>TRBJ2-7|TRBV6-2/TRBV6-3
ASSTYSYEQY
>TRBJ2-1|TRBV18
ASSRRTSGAYNEQF
>TRBJ1-1|TRBV29-1
SVLREESTEAF
>TRBJ2-2|TRBV11-3
ASSPPGDGELF
>TRBJ1-1|TRBV2
ASSVVFQAF